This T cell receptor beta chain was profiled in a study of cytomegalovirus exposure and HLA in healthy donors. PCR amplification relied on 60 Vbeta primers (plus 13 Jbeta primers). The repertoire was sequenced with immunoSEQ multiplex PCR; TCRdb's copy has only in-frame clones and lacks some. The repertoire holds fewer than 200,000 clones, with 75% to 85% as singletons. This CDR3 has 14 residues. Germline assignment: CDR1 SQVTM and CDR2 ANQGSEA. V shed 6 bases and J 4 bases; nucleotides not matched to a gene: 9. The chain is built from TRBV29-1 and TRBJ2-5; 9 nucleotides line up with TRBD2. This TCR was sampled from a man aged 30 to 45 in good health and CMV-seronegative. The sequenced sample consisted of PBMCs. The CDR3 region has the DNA TGCAGCGTCACGAGCGGGGGGCGCGGAGAGACCCAGTACTTC. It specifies CSVTSGGRGETQYF.